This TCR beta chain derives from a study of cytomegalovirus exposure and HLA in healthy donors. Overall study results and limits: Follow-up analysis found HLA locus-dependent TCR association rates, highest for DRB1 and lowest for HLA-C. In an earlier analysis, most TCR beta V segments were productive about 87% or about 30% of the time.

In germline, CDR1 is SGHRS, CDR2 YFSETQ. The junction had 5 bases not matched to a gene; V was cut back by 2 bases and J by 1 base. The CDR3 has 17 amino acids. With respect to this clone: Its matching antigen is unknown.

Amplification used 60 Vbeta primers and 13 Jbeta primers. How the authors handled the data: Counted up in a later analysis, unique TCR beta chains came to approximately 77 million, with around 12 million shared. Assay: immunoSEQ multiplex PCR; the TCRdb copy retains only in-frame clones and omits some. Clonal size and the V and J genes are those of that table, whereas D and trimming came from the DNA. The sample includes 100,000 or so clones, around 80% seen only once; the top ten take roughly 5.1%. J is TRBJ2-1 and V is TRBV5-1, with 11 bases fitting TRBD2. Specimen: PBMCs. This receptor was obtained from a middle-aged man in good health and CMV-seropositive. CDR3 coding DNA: TGCGCCAGCAGCTTTACTAGCGGGAGTATGTCCTACAATGAGCAGTTCTTC. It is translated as CASSFTSGSMSYNEQFF.